This record covers a single TCR beta chain. The antigen is not known. All the people who gave samples were healthy bone marrow donors. The sample originates from a study of cytomegalovirus exposure and HLA in healthy donors. Study observations and caveats: TCR beta V- and J-gene trimming, according to a later analysis, was linked to a missense DCLRE1C variant. Later, an analysis found that common viral pathogens appeared to be linked with several of the most significant clusters.

The CDR3 loop spans 11 amino acids. Germline CDR1 reads MDHEN; CDR2 reads SYDVKM. The germline V and J ends were trimmed by 10 bases and 6 bases, with 11 bases remaining between them. This PCR relied on a set of 60 Vbeta primers and 13 Jbeta primers. The protocol was immunoSEQ multiplex PCR, while the TCRdb copy is restricted to in-frame clones and leaves out a portion. Of approximately 190,000 clones in the sample, under 70% were seen once. The sequenced material came from PBMCs. This chain uses TRBV28 with TRBJ2-3; D call uncertain. This sequence originates from a man aged 40-50 years in good health and CMV-seropositive. The CDR3 loop reads CAITEMDTQYF. The CDR3 DNA reads as TGTGCCATTACAGAGATGGATACGCAGTATTTT.